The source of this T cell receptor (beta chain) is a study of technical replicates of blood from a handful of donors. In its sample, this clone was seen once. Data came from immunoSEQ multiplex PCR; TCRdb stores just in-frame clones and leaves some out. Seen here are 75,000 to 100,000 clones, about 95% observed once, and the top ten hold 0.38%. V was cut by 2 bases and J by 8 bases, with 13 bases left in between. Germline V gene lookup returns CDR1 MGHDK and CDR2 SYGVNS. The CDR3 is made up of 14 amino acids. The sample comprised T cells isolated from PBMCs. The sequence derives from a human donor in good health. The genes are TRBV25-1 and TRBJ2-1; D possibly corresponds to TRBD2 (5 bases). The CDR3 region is CASSEGRVGDEQFF. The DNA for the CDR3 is TGTGCCAGCAGTGAAGGGAGAGTTGGCGATGAGCAGTTCTTC. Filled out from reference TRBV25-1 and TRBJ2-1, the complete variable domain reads EADIYQTPRYLVIGTGKKITLECSQTMGHDKMYWYQQDPGMELHLIHYSYGVNSTEKGDLSSESTVSRIRTEHFPLTLESARPSHTSQYLCASSEGRVGDEQFFGPGTRLTVL.